Ten or more counts support the clone carrying this TCR beta chain. What it binds is unknown. The V end lost 5 bases, the J end lost 2 bases, and 15 bases lay between the germline ends. The germline gives CDR1 MNHNS, CDR2 SASEGT. The CDR3 length is 15 residues. This sample was included in a study of T cells in Graves' hyperthyroidism and ophthalmopathy. Study-wide background: The initial diagnosis was the point when peripheral blood was collected, ahead of any treatment.

There were TCR beta CDR3 regions amplified from RNA transcripts. Researchers ran a first-round RT-PCR on the TCR CDR3 using the HTBI primer set. TCRdb processed the multiplex PCR reads anew with MiXCR; each CDR3 protein has one entry. The sample lists 620,000 or so distinct CDR3 sequences, more than 14% occurring once. Uncontrolled infection, other autoimmune disease, pregnancy or lactation led to exclusion. Overall study results and limits: In blood, most of the thyroid clonotypes expanded above 0.001 were also present.

The chain is built from TRBV6-1 and TRBJ2-5; D might be TRBD1 (7 bases). The TCR sequence derives from a woman aged 45-59 years with Graves' ophthalmopathy. The source material was blood. The DNA of the CDR3 is TGTGCCAGCAGTCCGGGGGACAGTCCGCAAGAGACCCAGTACTTC. The encoded protein is CASSPGDSPQETQYF.